This T cell receptor (beta chain) was sequenced for a study of OX40 agonist ivuxolimab in advanced cancers. Broader study findings: Among the least clonally expanded were partial responders at 0.1-3.0 mg/kg.

The CDR3 loop spans 17 amino acids. V shed 6 bases, J shed 6 bases, and the junction held 11 bases outside the gene matches. From germline, CDR1 is SGHNT and CDR2 YYREEE (reference sequence). With respect to this clone: Antigen: not known.

The assay was immunoSEQ multiplex PCR, and TCRdb's table has in-frame clones only and misses some. The profile shows 43,000 or so clones, around 88% of them singletons. This clonotype was sampled from an adult with an advanced solid tumor such as melanoma, head and neck, liver or kidney cancer. This chain joins TRBV5-4 and TRBJ2-2; 13 positions match TRBD2. Sample: CD4+ or CD8+ T cells sorted from blood, taken in a trial of the OX40 agonist ivuxolimab. The CDR3 DNA sequence: TGTGCCAGCACCCTGACTAGCGGGGGGTCGGGGGCCGGGGAGCTGTTTTTT. It encodes CASTLTSGGSGAGELFF.